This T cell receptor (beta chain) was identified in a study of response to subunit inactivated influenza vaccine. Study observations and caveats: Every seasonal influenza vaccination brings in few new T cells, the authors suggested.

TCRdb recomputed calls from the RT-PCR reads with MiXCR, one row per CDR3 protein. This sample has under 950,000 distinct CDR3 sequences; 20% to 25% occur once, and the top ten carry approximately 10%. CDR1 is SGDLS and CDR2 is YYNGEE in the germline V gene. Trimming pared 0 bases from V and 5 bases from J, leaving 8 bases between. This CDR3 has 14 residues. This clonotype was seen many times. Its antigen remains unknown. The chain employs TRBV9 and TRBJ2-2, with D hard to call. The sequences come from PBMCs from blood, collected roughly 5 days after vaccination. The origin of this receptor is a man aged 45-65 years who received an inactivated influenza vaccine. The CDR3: CASSVAGGTGELFF. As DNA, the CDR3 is TGTGCCAGCAGCGTAGCTGGCGGAACCGGGGAGCTGTTTTTT.